This T cell receptor beta chain was recovered during a study of T cells after yellow fever vaccination. UMIs were added to TCR cDNA along with a universal primer site when it was made by 5'RACE template switching. TCRdb reanalysed the 5' RACE reads using MiXCR and keeps one entry per CDR3 protein. The sample lists around 610,000 distinct CDR3 sequences, approximately 13% occurring once. CDR1 is MNHNS, CDR2 SASEGT, per germline. V was clipped by 8 bases and J by 0 bases; unmatched bases: 4. The CDR3 runs 16 residues. Overall study results and limits: Repertoires sorted by FACS could include abundant clonotypes that are contaminants from the bulk population.

A remark on this clonotype: Its antigen is unknown.

The chain couples TRBV6-1 to TRBJ2-6; 10 bases line up with TRBD1. Material: PBMCs, obtained on the day of the yellow fever booster vaccination. The receptor was derived from a man aged 30 to 45 who received the YFV17D yellow fever vaccine. The CDR3 region has the DNA TGTGCCAGCTCGGGACAGGGGCGCTCTGGGGCCAACGTCCTGACTTTC. Translated, it gives CASSGQGRSGANVLTF.